This TCR beta chain was recovered during a study of shared clonotypes between healthy human individuals. Findings and limits, study-wide: The generation probabilities recorded for non-shared clonotypes fell below those of clonotypes shared by all four donors. Since donors were few, the genetic and exposure-history diversity represented was limited.

About this clone: Its target is unknown.

This table comes from immunoSEQ multiplex PCR, and its TCRdb copy is limited to in-frame clones, with some not included. The table includes roughly 170,000 clones, around 63% detected once. From germline, CDR1 is MDHEN and CDR2 SYDVKM. Trimming shortened V by 4 bases and J by 2 bases, and 6 bases separated the two germline ends. CDR3 length equals 13 residues. Sequencing was performed on memory CD4+ T cells sorted from blood. Subset here: CD45RA-negative fraction. This sequence was found in a man aged 25 to 40 in good health. The J gene is TRBJ2-1, the V gene TRBV28, with D perhaps matching TRBD2 (5 bases). CDR3 loop: CASSYSAYNEQFF. In DNA form, the CDR3 reads TGTGCCAGCAGTTATAGCGCCTACAATGAGCAGTTCTTC.